These 21 T cell receptor beta chains were all obtained from the same sample, sequenced in a study of cytomegalovirus exposure and HLA in healthy donors. It was with 60 Vbeta and 13 Jbeta primers that the PCR ran. Generated by immunoSEQ multiplex PCR, the TCRdb table keeps only in-frame clones and is missing some. The sample shows 150,000 to 200,000 clones, 80% to 90% of them seen only once. Sequences were obtained from PBMCs. The receptors shown here come from a woman under 40 in good health and CMV-seropositive.

The J gene is TRBJ1-1, the V gene TRBV9; 7 bases align to TRBD1. The germline V gene encodes CDR1 SGDLS and CDR2 YYNGEE. The V and J ends lost 4 bases and 0 bases, in that order; junction bases with no gene match: 6. The CDR3 is 15 amino acids. The CDR3 bases are TGTGCCAGCAGCACGCCAGGGGGACTGAACACTGAAGCTTTCTTT. Protein: CASSTPGGLNTEAFF.

The genes are TRBV5-4 and TRBJ2-5; no clear D gene. Germline assignment: CDR1 SGHNT and CDR2 YYREEE (reference sequence). The length of the CDR3 is 14 residues. The V end was cut by 1 base, the J end by 1 base, with 8 bases between. The CDR3 spells CASSLWAFQETQYF. The CDR3 coding sequence is TGTGCCAGCAGCTTGTGGGCCTTCCAAGAGACCCAGTACTTC.

The genes are TRBV6-6 and TRBJ2-7; 13 bases match TRBD2. The V and J ends lost 6 bases and 3 bases, in that order; junction bases with no gene match: 8. The CDR3 spans 16 residues. The germline CDR1 and CDR2 sequences are MNHNY and SVGAGI (reference sequence). The DNA for the CDR3 is TGTGCCAGCAGCCCTAGACTAGCGGGGGGAGACTACGAGCAGTACTTC. As protein: CASSPRLAGGDYEQYF.

V gene TRBV9 combines with J gene TRBJ2-7; 11 bases line up with TRBD2. V dropped 4 bases and J dropped 1; count of bases not matched to a gene: 7. The CDR3 sequence is 16 residues long. From germline, CDR1 is SGDLS and CDR2 YYNGEE. The CDR3 region is CASSIAGTSGSYEQYF. The CDR3 DNA reads as TGTGCCAGCAGCATAGCCGGGACTAGCGGATCCTACGAGCAGTACTTC.

J is TRBJ2-7 and V is TRBV27, with 7 positions matching TRBD1. The ends lost 1 base at V and 6 bases at J; junction bases unmatched: 15. The CDR3 runs to 17 residues. The V gene's germline CDR1 is MNHEY and CDR2 SMNVEV (reference sequence). CDR3 region: CASSLFRQRQGGREQYF. In nucleotides, the CDR3 is TGTGCCAGCAGTTTATTCCGACAGAGACAGGGTGGTCGCGAGCAGTACTTC.

This clone has more than one count but fewer than ten. The chain combines TRBV6-1 with TRBJ2-1; 8 bases line up with TRBD2. With 1 base clipped from V and 8 bases from J, the junction kept 13 bases outside the gene matches. CDR3 size: 17 residues. Germline loops: CDR1 MNHNS, CDR2 SASEGT. This CDR3 reads CASSEGSSGFRRYEQFF. The CDR3 DNA sequence: TGTGCCAGCAGTGAAGGATCTAGCGGGTTCCGGAGGTATGAGCAGTTCTTC.

The V call is TRBV7-9, the J call TRBJ2-3; a possible D gene is TRBD1 (5 bases). V lost 5 bases to trimming and J lost 2 bases, with 11 bases between them. The CDR3 has 14 residues. CDR1 and CDR2 (germline): SEHNR, FQNEAQ (reference sequence). CDR3 protein: CASSPTDFTDTQYF. CDR3 nucleotide sequence: TGTGCCAGCAGCCCGACAGATTTCACAGATACGCAGTATTTT.

The rearrangement links TRBV11-2 to TRBJ1-1; 9 nucleotides match TRBD1. After removal of 1 base from V and 5 bases from J, the junction contained 8 bases not matched to a gene. This CDR3 is built from 16 residues. Germline CDR1 reads SGHAT; CDR2 reads FQNNGV. The CDR3 protein is CASSLGFGTGSTEAFF. As DNA, the CDR3 is TGTGCCAGCAGCTTAGGATTCGGGACAGGGTCAACTGAAGCTTTCTTT.

The genes are TRBV30 and TRBJ1-2; 10 bases line up with TRBD1. The V and J ends lost 3 bases and 8 bases, in that order; junction bases with no gene match: 6. CDR1 is GTSNPN and CDR2 is SVGIG in the germline V gene (reference sequence). This CDR3 is 13 amino acids long. The CDR3 protein is CAWSRTGGEGYTF. CDR3 DNA sequence: TGTGCCTGGAGCCGGACAGGGGGTGAGGGCTACACCTTC.

V and J are TRBV28 and TRBJ2-7, with D possibly TRBD1 on 6 matching bases. CDR3 length: 15 residues. Germline V lookup: CDR1 MDHEN, CDR2 SYDVKM. Trimming pared 5 bases from V and 6 bases from J, leaving 20 bases between. CDR3 sequence (DNA): TGTGCCAGCAGTGGACCGGGACACCTCCTAGGCGAGCAGTACTTC. Its protein product is CASSGPGHLLGEQYF.

This clone has just one count. At one end the junction does not follow the germline gene, possibly because of a read error. V gene TRBV7-9 combines with J gene TRBJ2-7, with D possibly TRBD2 on 5 matching bases. Germline values: CDR1 SEHNR, CDR2 FQNEAQ (reference sequence). The CDR3 is 15 amino acids. The CDR3: CSSSSGERVSYEQYF. CDR3 sequence (DNA): TGTTCCAGCAGCTCCGGGGAGAGGGTATCCTACGAGCAGTACTTC.

V usage is TRBV6-4 and J usage is TRBJ2-1, with TRBD2 matching over 11 bases. Trimming took 6 bases from V and 0 from J; bases not matched to a gene: 4. Per the germline V gene, CDR1 is MRHNA and CDR2 is SNTAGT. The CDR3 extends over 16 amino acids. Written as DNA, the CDR3 is TGTGCCAGCAGCTCCCTAGCGGGGGGCTCCTACAATGAGCAGTTCTTC. This encodes CASSSLAGGSYNEQFF.

V gene TRBV27 combines with J gene TRBJ2-5; D remains unclear. Gene TRBJ2-7 matches the end of the DNA better, so the J call may be wrong. CDR1 and CDR2 from the germline V gene are MNHEY and SMNVEV (reference sequence). The CDR3 runs to 15 residues. The CDR3 reads CASRAHGSVGYEQYF. The CDR3, as DNA: TGTGCCAGCAGGGCTCATGGATCTGTGGGCTACGAGCAGTACTTC.

The genes are TRBV5-1 and TRBJ1-3, with TRBD1 matching over 10 bases. The CDR3 loop spans 19 amino acids. The germline gives CDR1 SGHRS, CDR2 YFSETQ. The V gene end was trimmed by 4 bases and the J gene end by 0 bases; junction bases not matched to a gene: 13. This chain's CDR3 is CASSRTGGTGAYSGNTIYF. For the CDR3, the DNA is TGCGCCAGCAGCAGGACTGGAGGGACAGGGGCGTACTCTGGAAACACCATATATTTT.

The chain couples TRBV11-1 to TRBJ1-5, with 7 bases lining up with TRBD1. This CDR3 is 15 amino acids long. The germline V gene has CDR1 SGHAT and CDR2 FQDESV (reference sequence). V shed 5 bases, J shed 1 base, and the junction held 5 bases outside the gene matches. The CDR3 sequence is CASSEGTASNQPQHF. For the CDR3, the DNA is TGTGCCAGCAGCGAGGGGACAGCAAGCAATCAGCCCCAGCATTTT. Full variable domain (rest looked up from reference TRBV11-1 and TRBJ1-5): EAEVAQSPRYKITEKSQAVAFWCDPISGHATLYWYRQILGQGPELLVQFQDESVVDDSQLPKDRFSAERLKGVDSTLKIQPAELGDSAMYLCASSEGTASNQPQHFGDGTRLSIL.

V usage is TRBV18 and J usage is TRBJ1-2, with 9 bases aligning to TRBD1. V shed 3 bases and J 3 bases; nucleotides not matched to a gene: 2. This CDR3 comprises 14 residues. CDR1 and CDR2 (germline): KGHSH, LQKENI. CDR3 in amino acids: CASSPGQGDYGYTF. The CDR3 coding sequence is TGTGCCAGCTCACCGGGACAGGGTGACTATGGCTACACCTTC.

This clone was picked up one time. V and J are TRBV9 and TRBJ2-7; D perhaps matches TRBD2 (7 bases). The CDR3 length is 15 residues. V was cut by 3 bases and J by 0 bases, with 13 bases left in between. Germline CDR1 reads SGDLS; CDR2 reads YYNGEE. The CDR3 region is CASSGGGGASYEQYF. The DNA of the CDR3 is TGTGCCAGCAGCGGAGGGGGGGGCGCCTCCTACGAGCAGTACTTC.

This clone was seen only once. The chain is built from TRBV7-3 and TRBJ2-3; a weak D match, TRBD2 (6 bases). Germline V gene sequence: CDR1 SGHTA, CDR2 FQGTGA. Trimming removed 2 bases at V and 11 bases at J, with 20 bases between. There are 15 residues in the CDR3. For the CDR3, the DNA is TGTGCCAGCAGCTTAGGGCTAAGTGGCACCGGGGGGCAGTATTTT. Translation: CASSLGLSGTGGQYF.

The chain has TRBV6-5 and TRBJ1-1, with a tentative D call TRBD1 (5 bases). Germline lookup yields CDR1 MNHEY and CDR2 SVGAGI. Trimming took 4 bases from V and 4 from J, leaving 10 bases between them. The CDR3 loop spans 13 amino acids. DNA of the CDR3: TGTGCCAGCAGTTGGGGGGGGTTCACTGAAGCTTTCTTT. This translates into CASSWGGFTEAFF.

J is TRBJ1-1 and V is TRBV10-3; D remains unclear. There are 14 residues in the CDR3. Trimming cost V 7 bases and J 1 base, with 13 bases left between them. Looked up from germline, CDR1 is ENHRY and CDR2 is SYGVKD. CDR3 in amino acids: CAIMGSETNTEAFF. The CDR3 coding sequence is TGTGCCATCATGGGCTCCGAGACGAACACTGAAGCTTTCTTT.

The chain carries TRBV6-5 and TRBJ1-2; TRBD1 aligns across 7 bases. This CDR3 spans 11 amino acids. The V gene end was trimmed by 7 bases and the J gene end by 6 bases; junction bases not matched to a gene: 2. Germline V gene data show CDR1 as MNHEY and CDR2 as SVGAGI. The CDR3 bases are TGTGCCAGCACAAGGGGGCATGGCTACACCTTC. Its translation: CASTRGHGYTF.